Given below is one T cell receptor beta chain in context. Its antigen is unknown. This CDR3 contains 14 residues. The germline V gene has CDR1 MDHEN and CDR2 SYDVKM. The V end lost 7 bases, the J end lost 7 bases, and 16 bases lay between the germline ends. Using immunoSEQ multiplex PCR, the repertoire was profiled, and TCRdb retains in-frame clones only, with some absent. The data show approximately 2.3 million clones, 85% to 95% seen once. The data are from a study of shared clonotypes between healthy human individuals. Study observations and caveats: Researchers found naive subsets generally carried larger estimated richness than memory subsets.

CD4+ cell separation produced CD45RA+ naive and CD45RA-negative memory subsets. Sequencing input: naive CD4+ T cells from PBMCs. Specified subset: CD45RA+ positively selected. V is TRBV28 and J is TRBJ2-2; possibly TRBD2 for D (5 bases). The TCR comes from a man aged 18 to 29 in good health. Some clones in this sample may be carry-over from other donors' samples. The CDR3 loop is CASTTTRRSGELFF. CDR3 bases: TGTGCCAGCACGACAACCCGGAGGAGCGGGGAGCTGTTTTTT.